These T cell receptor beta chains were read from a single sample in a study of shared clonotypes between healthy human individuals. TCRdb keeps only in-frame clones here, not all; method: immunoSEQ multiplex PCR. The top ten hold about 0.41% of the sample, which has about 2.5 million clones, 80% to 95% seen once. Sequencing used naive CD4+ T cells from PBMCs. The origin of the receptors is a man younger than 35 in good health. Some clones in this sample may be carry-over from other donors' samples. Both conserved end residues are part of each CDR3. A D gene is named only where the DNA matches it firmly.

D gene: .
V gene: TRBV25-1
J gene: TRBJ1-3
CDR3 DNA: TGTGCCAGCAGTGAAGCGGGGAGGGGAGCTGGAAACACCATATATTTT
CDR3 protein: CASSEAGRGAGNTIYF

D gene: .
V gene: TRBV5-4
J gene: TRBJ2-5
CDR3 DNA: TGTGCCAGCAAGCGAGGGGCAGGGGAGGTAATGGGAGAGACCCAGTACTTC
CDR3 protein: CASKRGAGEVMGETQYF

D gene: .
V gene: TRBV28
J gene: TRBJ1-3
CDR3 DNA: TGTGCCAGCAGTACGGCGGGAAACACCATATATTTT
CDR3 protein: CASSTAGNTIYF

D gene: .
V gene: TRBV11-2
J gene: TRBJ2-3
CDR3 DNA: TGTGCCAGCAGCTTAGGAATTGGATCAGCGGATACGCAGTATTTT
CDR3 protein: CASSLGIGSADTQYF

D gene: TRBD1
V gene: TRBV9
J gene: TRBJ2-7
CDR3 DNA: TGTGCCAGCAGCGTAGATGGGACAGATCCTTACGAGCAGTACTTC
CDR3 protein: CASSVDGTDPYEQYF

D gene: .
V gene: TRBV30
J gene: TRBJ1-1
CDR3 DNA: TGTGCCTGGAACCAGGTTGAAGCTTTCTTT
CDR3 protein: CAWNQVEAFF

D gene: .
V gene: TRBV28
J gene: TRBJ2-5
CDR3 DNA: TGTGCCAGCAGTTCCCGGGACGAGGGAATTCAAGAGACCCAGTACTTC
CDR3 protein: CASSSRDEGIQETQYF

D gene: TRBD1
V gene: TRBV5-1
J gene: TRBJ1-3
CDR3 DNA: TGCGCCAGCAGCAATGGACAGGGCCGCTCTGGAAACACCATATATTTT
CDR3 protein: CASSNGQGRSGNTIYF

D gene: TRBD2
V gene: TRBV28
J gene: TRBJ2-1
CDR3 DNA: TGTGCCAGCAGTTTAGGTCTGCGTGCGAGCGGGGCCTTTGAAGAGCAGTTCTTC
CDR3 protein: CASSLGLRASGAFEEQFF

D gene: .
V gene: TRBV5-4
J gene: TRBJ2-5
CDR3 DNA: TGTGCCAGCAGCGTCCAAGAGACCCAGTACTTC
CDR3 protein: CASSVQETQYF

D gene: TRBD2
V gene: TRBV7-2
J gene: TRBJ2-7
CDR3 DNA: TGTGCCAGCAGCCCGGGACTAGCGGCCCTCTACGAGCAGTACTTC
CDR3 protein: CASSPGLAALYEQYF

D gene: .
V gene: TRBV5-1
J gene: TRBJ2-7
CDR3 DNA: TGCGCCAGCAGCTGGGAAAGCTCCTACGAGCAGTACTTC
CDR3 protein: CASSWESSYEQYF

D gene: .
V gene: TRBV9
J gene: TRBJ2-1
CDR3 DNA: TGTGCCAGCAGCGTAAGAATCGACAATGAGCAGTTCTTC
CDR3 protein: CASSVRIDNEQFF

D gene: .
V gene: TRBV5-1
J gene: TRBJ2-1
CDR3 DNA: TGCGCCAGCAGCTCGGGAACGGGGGCCCCCCGGTACAATGAGCAGTTCTTC
CDR3 protein: CASSSGTGAPRYNEQFF